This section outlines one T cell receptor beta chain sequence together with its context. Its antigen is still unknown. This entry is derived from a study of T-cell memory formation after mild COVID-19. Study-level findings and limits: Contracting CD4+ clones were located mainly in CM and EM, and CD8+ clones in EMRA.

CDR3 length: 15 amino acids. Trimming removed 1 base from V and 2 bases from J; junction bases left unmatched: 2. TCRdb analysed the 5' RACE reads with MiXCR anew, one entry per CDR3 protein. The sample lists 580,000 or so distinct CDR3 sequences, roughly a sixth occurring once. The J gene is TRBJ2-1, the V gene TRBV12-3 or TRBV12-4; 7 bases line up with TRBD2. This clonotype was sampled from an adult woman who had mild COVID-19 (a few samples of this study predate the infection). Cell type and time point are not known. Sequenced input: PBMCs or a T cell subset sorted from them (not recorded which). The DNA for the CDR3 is TGTGCCAGCAGTTTAGTGGGGACTACCTACAATGAGCAGTTCTTC. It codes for CASSLVGTTYNEQFF.